Listed here are 14 T cell receptor beta chains from one sample, sequenced in a study of Graves' ophthalmopathy and Graves' hyperthyroidism. Beta-chain TCR CDR3 regions were amplified from RNA transcripts. RT-PCR with HTBI primers came first, then second-round multiplex PCR. TCRdb re-called the multiplex PCR reads with MiXCR, one entry per CDR3 protein. This sample has roughly 160,000 distinct CDR3 sequences; 30% to 45% occur once, and the top ten carry approximately 6.3%. Sequences were obtained from peripheral blood. The receptor set was obtained from a woman aged 35 to 49 with Graves' ophthalmopathy.

The chain employs TRBV10-3 and TRBJ1-6; D not certain. CDR3 length equals 17 residues. The germline V gene has CDR1 ENHRY and CDR2 SYGVKD. The V end lost 2 bases, the J end lost 7 bases, and 18 bases lay between the germline ends. CDR3 loop: CAISEVASRRANSPLHF. The DNA for the CDR3 is TGTGCCATCAGTGAGGTGGCGTCCAGAAGAGCAAATTCACCCCTCCACTTT.

V gene TRBV3-1 combines with J gene TRBJ1-2, with D maybe TRBD1 (6 bases). The CDR3 totals 14 residues. In germline, CDR1 is LGHDT, CDR2 YNNKEL (reference sequence). Trimming cost V 3 bases and J 4 bases, with 12 bases left between them. The DNA for the CDR3 is TGTGCCAGCAGCCACCAGGGGAAATTCTATGGCTACACCTTC. Translating it yields CASSHQGKFYGYTF. The full variable domain, rest sourced from reference TRBV3-1 and TRBJ1-2, is DTAVSQTPKYLVTQMGNDKSIKCEQNLGHDTMYWYKQDSKKFLKIMFSYNNKELIINETVPNRFSPKSPDKAHLNLHINSLELGDSAVYFCASSHQGKFYGYTFGSGTRLTVV.

For this clonotype: Germline and junction disagree at one end, which may indicate a read error. The chain couples TRBV6-2 or TRBV6-3 to TRBJ2-7; D call uncertain. Germline V gene data show CDR1 as MNHEY and CDR2 as SVGEGT. CDR3 length: 12 residues. The CDR3 coding sequence is TGTGCCAGCAGTAACTCCGACATGAAGCAGTACTTC. Its translation: CASSNSDMKQYF.

This clonotype was detected many times. The genes are TRBV20-1 and TRBJ1-1; 8 bases line up with TRBD1. CDR3 length: 14 residues. The trim removed 2 bases at V and 1 base at J, leaving 3 bases unmatched. Looked up from germline, CDR1 is DFQATT and CDR2 is SNEGSKA (reference sequence). CDR3 region: CSARSGQGNTEAFF. CDR3 bases: TGCAGTGCTAGAAGTGGACAGGGGAACACTGAAGCTTTCTTT.

Only a few counts were recorded for this clonotype. The chain recombines TRBV6-5 with TRBJ1-2; 8 nucleotides agree with TRBD1. Trimming cost V 6 bases and J 5 bases; bases outside gene matches: 11. Germline V CDR1 and CDR2: MNHEY, SVGAGI. CDR3 length equals 15 residues. CDR3 protein: CASSLPQTGDYGYTF. Written as DNA, the CDR3 is TGTGCCAGCAGCTTACCCCAGACAGGGGATTATGGCTACACCTTC.

The chain recombines TRBV6-1 with TRBJ1-1; possibly TRBD1 for D (6 bases). The germline V gene encodes CDR1 MNHNS and CDR2 SASEGT. The CDR3 contains 11 residues. Trimming stripped 7 bases from V and 5 bases from J, with 8 bases between. CDR3 residues: CASTGQTEAFF. In DNA, the CDR3 is TGTGCCAGCACCGGACAGACTGAAGCTTTCTTT.

The chain couples TRBV6-2 or TRBV6-3 to TRBJ2-7, with 14 positions matching TRBD2. J was trimmed by 4 bases and V by 0 bases; bases with no gene match: 17. Germline V gene data show CDR1 as MNHEY and CDR2 as SVGEGT. This CDR3 has 21 residues. The CDR3 region is CASSYSRRTPGLAGDMYEQYF. In nucleotides, the CDR3 is TGTGCCAGCAGTTACTCGAGGCGGACTCCGGGACTAGCGGGAGATATGTACGAGCAGTACTTC.

V and J are TRBV20-1 and TRBJ2-7; 13 bases are shared with TRBD2. V shed 1 base, J shed 1 base, and the junction held 1 base outside the gene matches. The CDR3 is made up of 15 amino acids. Germline loops: CDR1 DFQATT, CDR2 SNEGSKA (reference sequence). The CDR3 loop reads CSARALAGGSYEQYF. The CDR3, as DNA: TGCAGTGCTAGAGCACTAGCGGGAGGGTCCTACGAGCAGTACTTC.

This clonotype was seen only a few times. This sequence joins TRBV7-2 and TRBJ2-2; TRBD1 or TRBD2 may be the D gene (5 bases each). V lost 6 bases to trimming and J lost 0 bases, with 11 bases between them. CDR1 and CDR2 (germline): SGHTA, FQGNSA. The CDR3 contains 15 residues. In DNA, the CDR3 is TGTGCCAGCAGGCCGGGGCACTCGAACACCGGGGAGCTGTTTTTT. This codes for CASRPGHSNTGELFF.

This clonotype was counted ten times or more. The chain combines TRBV11-2 with TRBJ2-5; 16 bases map to TRBD2. This CDR3 has 17 amino acids. The V gene's germline CDR1 is SGHAT and CDR2 FQNNGV. J was trimmed by 5 bases and V by 6 bases; bases with no gene match: 9. Here the CDR3 reads CASSTPGLAGGAETQYF. CDR3 bases: TGTGCCAGCAGTACTCCGGGACTAGCGGGGGGGGCTGAGACCCAGTACTTC.

This clonotype came up a few times. The J gene is TRBJ2-7, the V gene TRBV11-2; a weak D match, TRBD1 (5 bases). The CDR3 consists of 18 residues. Between the trimmed V and J ends, which lost 1 base and 2 bases, there was a span of 21 bases. The germline V gene encodes CDR1 SGHAT and CDR2 FQNNGV. The CDR3 protein is CASSLGQTQVVFTYEQYF. CDR3 nucleotide sequence: TGTGCCAGCAGCTTAGGACAGACACAAGTAGTATTTACCTACGAGCAGTACTTC. Together with reference TRBV11-2 and TRBJ2-7, the CDR3 gives the full variable domain: EAGVAQSPRYKIIEKRQSVAFWCNPISGHATLYWYQQILGQGPKLLIQFQNNGVVDDSQLPKDRFSAERLKGVDSTLKIQPAKLEDSAVYLCASSLGQTQVVFTYEQYFGPGTRLTVT.

This clonotype was counted many times. The chain combines TRBV12-3 or TRBV12-4 with TRBJ1-5, with a tentative D call TRBD1 (5 bases). V was shortened by 2 bases and J by 4 bases, with 15 bases between the two germline ends. This CDR3 has 16 amino acids. The CDR3 is CASSLIMGQENQPQHF. DNA for the CDR3: TGTGCCAGCAGTTTAATTATGGGGCAGGAAAATCAGCCCCAGCATTTT.

This clonotype was picked up many times. The chain has TRBV28 and TRBJ2-7, with D tentatively TRBD2 (5 bases). With 4 bases removed from V and 5 bases from J, the gap between germline ends came to 15 bases. The CDR3 totals 14 residues. Germline CDR1 is MDHEN and CDR2 is SYDVKM. The CDR3 region has the DNA TGTGCCAGCAGTTCGGAGGCGGGTCTCCACGAGCAGTACTTC. This gives the protein CASSSEAGLHEQYF.

The chain combines TRBV6-5 with TRBJ2-5; maybe TRBD2 (6 bases). Germline V gene data show CDR1 as MNHEY and CDR2 as SVGAGI. The CDR3 is made up of 14 amino acids. Between the trimmed V and J ends, which lost 7 bases and 3 bases, there was a span of 15 bases. The CDR3 DNA reads as TGTGCCAGCACGTTAGAAGGGACTGAAGAGACCCAGTACTTC. This sequence encodes CASTLEGTEETQYF.